This T cell receptor (beta chain) originates from a study of shared clonotypes between healthy human individuals. Naive CD8 cells lacked CD45RO, underwent positive selection for CCR7 and left out terminally differentiated effector memory CD45RA+ cells. Those who donated, Caucasian adults without exception, all lived in Nashville, Tennessee. The method was immunoSEQ multiplex PCR; TCRdb's version includes in-frame clones alone and lacks a portion of them. The sample shows more than 2 million clones, over 85% of them seen only once. The V gene's germline CDR1 is LNHDA and CDR2 SQIVND (reference sequence). The V end was cut by 4 bases, the J end by 6 bases, with 12 bases between. The CDR3 has 14 amino acids.

Sequences were obtained from naive CD8+ T cells sorted from blood. The rearrangement joins TRBV19 to TRBJ2-2, with D tentatively TRBD1 (6 bases). The source is a man aged 18 to 30 in good health. The CDR3 is CASSTETGAGELFF. Here the CDR3 DNA reads TGTGCCAGTAGTACAGAGACAGGAGCCGGGGAGCTGTTTTTT. The full variable domain, in which reference TRBV19 and TRBJ2-2 provide the parts outside the CDR3, is DGGITQSPKYLFRKEGQNVTLSCEQNLNHDAMYWYRQDPGQGLRLIYYSQIVNDFQKGDIAEGYSVSREKKESFPLTVTSAQKNPTAFYLCASSTETGAGELFFGEGSRLTVL.